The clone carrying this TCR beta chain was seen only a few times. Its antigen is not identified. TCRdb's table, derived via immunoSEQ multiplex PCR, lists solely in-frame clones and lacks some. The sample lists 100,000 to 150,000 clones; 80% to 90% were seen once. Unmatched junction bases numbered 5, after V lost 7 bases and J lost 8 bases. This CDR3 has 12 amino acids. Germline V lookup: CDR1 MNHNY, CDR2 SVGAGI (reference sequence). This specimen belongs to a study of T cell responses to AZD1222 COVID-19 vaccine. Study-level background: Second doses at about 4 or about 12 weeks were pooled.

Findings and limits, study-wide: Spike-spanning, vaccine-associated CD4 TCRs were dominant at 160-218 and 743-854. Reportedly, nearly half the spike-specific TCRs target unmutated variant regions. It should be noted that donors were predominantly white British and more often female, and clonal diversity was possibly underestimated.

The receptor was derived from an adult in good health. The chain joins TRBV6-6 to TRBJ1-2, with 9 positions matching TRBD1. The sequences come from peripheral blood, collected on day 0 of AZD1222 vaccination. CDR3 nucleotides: TGTGCCAGCAACGCACAGGGGGCAGGCTACACCTTC. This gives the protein CASNAQGAGYTF.